The present TCR beta chain was sequenced within a study of cytomegalovirus exposure and HLA in healthy donors. Study-level background: The approximately 120 million unique TCR beta sequences, from about 179 million T cells, were found by an earlier analysis.

This PCR relied on a set of 60 Vbeta primers and 13 Jbeta primers. TCRdb's copy holds only in-frame clones and misses some; the assay was immunoSEQ multiplex PCR. Among about 140,000 clones listed, 70% to 85% were seen once. Trimming took off 7 bases at V and 4 bases at J, with 16 bases between the two ends. CDR3 length equals 14 residues. Germline assignment: CDR1 MNHEY and CDR2 SVGAGI. Input material: PBMCs. The receptor comes from a middle-aged woman in good health and CMV-seronegative. This rearrangement joins TRBV6-5 to TRBJ1-2, with D maybe TRBD1 (5 bases). CDR3 amino acids: CASTPGGSSYGYTF. CDR3 coding DNA: TGTGCCAGCACCCCCGGGGGGAGTTCCTATGGCTACACCTTC.